The present entry profiles one T cell receptor (beta chain) with its context. Its antigen is still unknown. Both 60 Vbeta primers and 13 Jbeta primers went into the PCR. The repertoire was sequenced with immunoSEQ multiplex PCR; TCRdb's copy has only in-frame clones and lacks some. This sample has approximately 160,000 clones, with roughly 70% found just once. This record belongs to a study of cytomegalovirus exposure and HLA in healthy donors. On the study more broadly: Early release data held 85 million or so unique TCRs from HLA-typed donors. Overall study results and limits: Investigators reported more than 150 TCR beta chains as tied to cytomegalovirus. Follow-up analysis later connected one missense variant in DCLRE1C with trimming of TCR beta V- and J-genes. Donors belonging to an Asian-associated ancestry cluster reportedly showed fewer N-insertions in productive TCRs than the approximately 700-donor mean, according to what a later analysis found.

Germline CDR1 and CDR2: KGHSH and LQKENI. This CDR3 has 16 amino acids. With V trimmed by 2 bases and J by 3 bases, 9 bases remained unmatched. Input material: PBMCs. V gene TRBV18 combines with J gene TRBJ1-1; 7 bases are a match to TRBD1. The sequence was collected from a woman aged 45-65 years in good health and CMV-seropositive. The CDR3 protein is CASSPKTGIGDTEAFF. The CDR3 nucleotides read TGTGCCAGCTCACCAAAGACAGGGATCGGAGACACTGAAGCTTTCTTT. Full variable domain (rest looked up from reference TRBV18 and TRBJ1-1): NAGVMQNPRHLVRRRGQEARLRCSPMKGHSHVYWYRQLPEEGLKFMVYLQKENIIDESGMPKERFSAEFPKEGPSILRIQQVVRGDSAAYFCASSPKTGIGDTEAFFGQGTRLTVV.